The 22 T cell receptor beta chains presented below share a single source sample, sequenced in a study of identical twins. TCRdb redid the calling of the 5' RACE reads with MiXCR, one entry per CDR3 protein. This repertoire shows 520,000 or so distinct CDR3 sequences, 20% to 25% found once; its top ten account for 0.8% to 1%. The same data also went into a second study, on T cells expressing NK-cell markers.

The sample was CD4+ T cells sorted from blood. These receptors originate from a young woman in good health.

DNA of the CDR3: TGCAGTGCCCGAGAGTGGGCTAGCGGGGGAGAGACCCAGTACTTC. This codes for CSAREWASGGETQYF. V and J are TRBV20-1 and TRBJ2-5, with TRBD2 matching 10 bases. The CDR3 loop spans 15 amino acids. CDR1 is DFQATT, CDR2 SNEGSKA, per germline (reference sequence). V shed 6 bases and J 4 bases; nucleotides not matched to a gene: 11.

The J gene is TRBJ2-1, the V gene TRBV20-1; 8 bases match TRBD2. This CDR3 region has 12 residues. Germline V gene sequence: CDR1 DFQATT, CDR2 SNEGSKA (reference sequence). V trimming: 3 bases; J trimming: 8 bases; junction bases outside the gene matches: 3. CDR3 sequence reads: CSASFSGDEQFF. The CDR3, as DNA: TGCAGTGCTAGTTTTAGCGGGGATGAGCAGTTCTTC.

This clonotype turned up a few times. This chain connects TRBV13 to TRBJ2-1; 11 nucleotides align to TRBD2. CDR1 is PRHDT, CDR2 FYEKMQ, per germline (reference sequence). The CDR3 is 14 amino acids. V lost 8 bases and J lost 3; bases outside the gene matches: 3. The CDR3 nucleotides are TGTGCCAGCTCCACTAGCGGGGGCTACAATGAGCAGTTCTTC. This sequence encodes CASSTSGGYNEQFF. Full variable domain (missing parts from reference TRBV13 and TRBJ2-1): AAGVIQSPRHLIKEKRETATLKCYPIPRHDTVYWYQQGPGQDPQFLISFYEKMQSDKGSIPDRFSAQQFSDYHSELNMSSLELGDSALYFCASSTSGGYNEQFFGPGTRLTVL.

This rearrangement joins TRBV30 to TRBJ2-2; either TRBD1 or TRBD2 may fit D (5 bases each). Germline CDR1 and CDR2: GTSNPN and SVGIG (reference sequence). This CDR3 comprises 15 residues. Trimming removed 4 bases from V and 6 bases from J, with 18 bases in between. As DNA, the CDR3 is TGTGCCTGGAAAGGGGACGGGAACGGTCCCGGGGAGCTGTTTTTT. This codes for CAWKGDGNGPGELFF.

This chain links TRBV20-1 with TRBJ2-1; D remains ambiguous. CDR3 size: 13 residues. Trimming removed 1 base from V and 6 bases from J, with 10 bases in between. Germline lookup yields CDR1 DFQATT and CDR2 SNEGSKA (reference sequence). The CDR3 DNA reads TGCAGTGCTAGAGGGCTCTTCCCCAATGAGCAGTTCTTC. Its translation: CSARGLFPNEQFF.

In its sample, this clonotype was seen a few times. As DNA, the CDR3 is TGTGCCAGCGGGACCCATCTTCCGAGCTCCTATAATTCACCCCTCCACTTT. Encoded protein: CASGTHLPSSYNSPLHF. The chain couples TRBV28 to TRBJ1-6; possible D gene TRBD1, 5 bases. The CDR3 contains 17 residues. Germline CDR1 and CDR2: MDHEN and SYDVKM. V was cut by 8 bases and J by 0 bases, with 17 bases left in between.

The genes are TRBV25-1 and TRBJ2-1; TRBD2 aligns across 11 bases. J gave up 15 bases and V 5 bases, and 12 bases lay outside the gene matches. The CDR3 length is 14 residues. Germline loops: CDR1 MGHDK, CDR2 SYGVNS. In nucleotides, the CDR3 is TGTGCCAGCAGTAAACCGGGACTAGCGGCAAACCCGTTCTTC. Translating it yields CASSKPGLAANPFF. Drawing the rest from reference TRBV25-1 and TRBJ2-1, the complete variable domain is EADIYQTPRYLVIGTGKKITLECSQTMGHDKMYWYQQDPGMELHLIHYSYGVNSTEKGDLSSESTVSRIRTEHFPLTLESARPSHTSQYLCASSKPGLAANPFFGPGTRLTVL.

In its sample, this clonotype was seen a few times. The chain employs TRBV7-9 and TRBJ1-5, with 10 bases that match TRBD1. Unmatched junction bases numbered 3, after V lost 5 bases and J lost 5 bases. Germline lookup yields CDR1 SEHNR and CDR2 FQNEAQ (reference sequence). The length of the CDR3 is 14 residues. Written as DNA, the CDR3 is TGTGCCAGCAGCACCGGGACAGGGGATCAGCCCCAGCATTTT. Encoded protein: CASSTGTGDQPQHF.

This chain uses TRBV6-7 with TRBJ2-5; TRBD2 matches at 14 bases. TRBV6-7 belongs to the ORF category, with a function that is uncertain. This CDR3 region has 18 residues. After removal of 2 bases from V and 4 bases from J, the junction contained 9 bases not matched to a gene. DNA of the CDR3: TGTGCCAGCAGTTACCTCCCGGGACTAGCGGGAGAGGGAGAGACCCAGTACTTC. This gives the protein CASSYLPGLAGEGETQYF.

This clonotype appeared a few times. The V call is TRBV5-6, the J call TRBJ1-4; a weak D match, TRBD1 (5 bases). CDR3 length equals 17 residues. Trimming stripped 4 bases from V and 5 bases from J, with 21 bases between. Germline CDR1 is SGHDT and CDR2 is YYEEEE. The CDR3 DNA reads TGTGCCAGCAGCCTGCAATCCCTGGGACGGAAAAATGAAAAACTGTTTTTT. Protein: CASSLQSLGRKNEKLFF.

The rearrangement joins TRBV7-6 to TRBJ2-7; 7 bases fit TRBD1. This CDR3 is 15 amino acids long. The germline CDR1 and CDR2 sequences are SGHVS and FNYEAQ. V was clipped by 4 bases and J by 3 bases; unmatched bases: 9. This CDR3 reads CASSSGGQARYEQYF. The CDR3 coding sequence is TGTGCCAGCAGCTCGGGCGGACAGGCGCGCTACGAGCAGTACTTC.

In this sample, this clonotype is medium-sized. The V gene is TRBV11-2, the J gene TRBJ1-4, with 9 nucleotides matching TRBD1. This CDR3 comprises 16 residues. The germline CDR1 and CDR2 sequences are SGHAT and FQNNGV. With 4 bases clipped from V and 7 bases from J, the junction kept 10 bases outside the gene matches. CDR3 sequence (DNA): TGTGCCAGCAGCTACCCGGGACAGGGCAGGACTGAAAAACTGTTTTTT. Its protein is CASSYPGQGRTEKLFF.

This clonotype was observed a few times. The rearrangement links TRBV9 to TRBJ2-1; unclear D gene. V lost 2 bases to trimming and J lost 9 bases, with 18 bases between them. Germline lookup yields CDR1 SGDLS and CDR2 YYNGEE. The CDR3 is 15 residues long. This CDR3 reads CASSVSVSSPAEQFF. The CDR3 DNA is TGTGCCAGCAGCGTCTCGGTCTCCTCACCAGCTGAGCAGTTCTTC.

V is TRBV15 and J is TRBJ2-1; 7 bases align to TRBD1. CDR1 LNHNV and CDR2 YYDKDF come from the germline V gene (reference sequence). Trimming removed 8 bases from V and 0 bases from J; junction bases left unmatched: 7. CDR3 length: 15 amino acids. The chain's CDR3 is CATWSTGSSYNEQFF. The CDR3 DNA sequence: TGTGCCACCTGGTCGACAGGGAGCTCCTACAATGAGCAGTTCTTC.

This sequence joins TRBV3-1 and TRBJ2-1; D unresolved. V lost 0 bases and J lost 15, with 9 bases in between. There are 11 residues in the CDR3. Germline V gene data show CDR1 as LGHDT and CDR2 as YNNKEL (reference sequence). Here the CDR3 reads CASSQDWRMFF. The CDR3 DNA reads as TGTGCCAGCAGCCAAGATTGGCGAATGTTCTTC.

In this sample, this clonotype turned up a few times. The CDR3 DNA reads TGTGCCAGCAGCGAAAGCAGGGGTACGCAGTATTTT. Translated: CASSESRGTQYF. The rearrangement uses TRBV9 and TRBJ2-3, with D tentatively TRBD1 (6 bases). Germline CDR1 SGDLS, CDR2 YYNGEE. V was clipped by 3 bases and J by 8 bases, with 10 bases between them. This CDR3 has 12 residues.

There are many counts of this clonotype. The chain carries TRBV20-1 and TRBJ2-1; tentative D call: TRBD2 (6 bases). Trimming cost V 0 bases and J 6 bases, with 12 bases left between them. From germline, CDR1 is DFQATT and CDR2 SNEGSKA (reference sequence). The CDR3 is 14 amino acids. CDR3 sequence: CSARDHGRFNEQFF. CDR3 bases: TGCAGTGCTAGAGATCACGGGAGATTCAATGAGCAGTTCTTC.

The chain links TRBV12-3 or TRBV12-4 to TRBJ2-5, with unresolved D. Trimming cost V 4 bases and J 7 bases, with 13 bases left between them. The CDR3 contains 13 residues. The CDR3 loop reads CASSSTPPWTQYF. The CDR3 DNA is TGTGCCAGCAGTTCCACGCCTCCATGGACCCAGTACTTC.

This clonotype was seen only a few times. The V gene is TRBV6-5, the J gene TRBJ2-2; D is uncertain. V was cut by 0 bases and J by 6 bases, with 8 bases left in between. CDR1 and CDR2 from the germline V gene are MNHEY and SVGAGI. This CDR3 spans 14 amino acids. The CDR3 coding sequence is TGTGCCAGCAGTTACTCGGTCGATGCCGGGGAGCTGTTTTTT. Its translation: CASSYSVDAGELFF.

This clonotype was seen a handful of times. The chain recombines TRBV12-3 or TRBV12-4 with TRBJ2-7; TRBD2 might be the D (5 bases). The CDR3 runs to 13 residues. Trimming shortened V by 6 bases and J by 5 bases, and 14 bases separated the two germline ends. For the CDR3, the DNA is TGTGCCAGCAGCTTATTCGGGGTTAACGAGCAGTACTTC. It translates to CASSLFGVNEQYF.

The J gene is TRBJ2-7, the V gene TRBV5-5, with 10 bases that match TRBD2. This CDR3 spans 18 amino acids. The V gene's germline CDR1 is SGHKS and CDR2 YYEKEE (reference sequence). The V gene end was trimmed by 7 bases and the J gene end by 4 bases; junction bases not matched to a gene: 20. The CDR3: CASGPGLASGLGWYEQYF. The DNA of the CDR3 is TGTGCCAGCGGTCCGGGACTAGCGTCGGGCCTCGGGTGGTACGAGCAGTACTTC.

CDR3 DNA sequence: TGTGCCAGCAGGCCCGGGACGGCCAATTCACCCCTCCACTTT. It codes for CASRPGTANSPLHF. The V and J genes are TRBV6-1 and TRBJ1-6; tentatively, D is TRBD1 (5 bases). V lost 6 bases and J 7 bases, leaving 13 bases between the germline ends. The germline gives CDR1 MNHNS, CDR2 SASEGT. This CDR3 has 14 amino acids.